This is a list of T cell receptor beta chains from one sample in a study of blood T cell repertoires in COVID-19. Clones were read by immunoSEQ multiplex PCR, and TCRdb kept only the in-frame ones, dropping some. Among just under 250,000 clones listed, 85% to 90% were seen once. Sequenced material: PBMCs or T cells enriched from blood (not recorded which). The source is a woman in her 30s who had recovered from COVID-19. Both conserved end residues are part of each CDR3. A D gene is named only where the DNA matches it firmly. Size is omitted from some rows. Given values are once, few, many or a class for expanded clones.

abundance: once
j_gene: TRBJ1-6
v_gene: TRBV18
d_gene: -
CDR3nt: TGTGCCAGCTCACCACAAAAGGCAGGAAATAATTCACCCCTCCACTTT
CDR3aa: CASSPQKAGNNSPLHF

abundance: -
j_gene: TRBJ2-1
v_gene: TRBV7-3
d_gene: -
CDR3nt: TGTGCCAGCAGCTCCGGACTTATGTCGAGCGGTGAGCAGTTCTTC
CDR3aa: CASSSGLMSSGEQFF

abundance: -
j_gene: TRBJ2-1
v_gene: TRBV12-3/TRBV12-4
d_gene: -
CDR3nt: TGTGCCAGCCGGGGAGCAGCGGTAAAGGGGTTCTTC
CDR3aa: CASRGAAVKGFF

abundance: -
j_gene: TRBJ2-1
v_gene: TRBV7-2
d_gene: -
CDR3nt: TGTGCCAGCAGTCCAACCGGGACTCGAAAGCAGTTCTTC
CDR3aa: CASSPTGTRKQFF

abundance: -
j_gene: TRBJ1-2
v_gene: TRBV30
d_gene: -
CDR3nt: TGTGCCTGGAGTGCCATGACAGTTAACTATGGCTACACCTTC
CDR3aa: CAWSAMTVNYGYTF

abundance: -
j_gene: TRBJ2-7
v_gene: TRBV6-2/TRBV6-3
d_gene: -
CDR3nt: TGTGCCAGCAGTTTTTCCAAATCGGGTACCTTCGCCCACGAGCAGTACTTC
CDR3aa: CASSFSKSGTFAHEQYF

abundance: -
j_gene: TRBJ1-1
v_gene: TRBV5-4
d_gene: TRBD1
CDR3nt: TGTGCCAGCAGGCCCACAGGGGGAAGGACTGAAGCTTTCTTT
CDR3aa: CASRPTGGRTEAFF

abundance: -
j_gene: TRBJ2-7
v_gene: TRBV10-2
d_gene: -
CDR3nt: TGCGCCAGCAGTGAGGGGCAGCGGCGGCTCGGTCTGGAGTACTTC
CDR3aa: CASSEGQRRLGLEYF

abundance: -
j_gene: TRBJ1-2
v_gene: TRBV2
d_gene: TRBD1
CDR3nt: TGTGCCAGCATCGACCACCCGGGACAGGGTGGGGGCTACACCTTC
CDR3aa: CASIDHPGQGGGYTF

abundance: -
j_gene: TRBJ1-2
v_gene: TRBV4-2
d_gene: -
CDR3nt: TGTGCCAGCAGCCAAGATCCTGGACAGAGCTATGGCTACACCTTC
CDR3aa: CASSQDPGQSYGYTF

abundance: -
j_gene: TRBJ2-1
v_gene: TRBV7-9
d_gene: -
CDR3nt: TGTGCCAGCAGCCGAACAGGGTCGAAGTTCTTC
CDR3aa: CASSRTGSKFF

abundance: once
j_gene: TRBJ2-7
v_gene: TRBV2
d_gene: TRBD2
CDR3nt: TGTGCCAGCAGTGGGGCGGGACTAGCGGTCTACGAGCAGTACTTC
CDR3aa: CASSGAGLAVYEQYF

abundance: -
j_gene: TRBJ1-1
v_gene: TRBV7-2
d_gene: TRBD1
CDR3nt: TGTGCCAGCAGAATGACAGGGGTCCGATCGAACACTGAAGCTTTCTTT
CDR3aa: CASRMTGVRSNTEAFF

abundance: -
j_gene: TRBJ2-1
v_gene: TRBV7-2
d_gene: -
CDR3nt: TGTGCCAGCAGCTCAACCGCAGGGCACCCAAAGTACAATGAGCAGTTCTTC
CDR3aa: CASSSTAGHPKYNEQFF

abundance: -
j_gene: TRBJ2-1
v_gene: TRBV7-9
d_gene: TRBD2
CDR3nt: TGTGCCAGCAGCCTAATCGCACTAGCGGGAGGTTCCTACAATGAGCAGTTCTTC
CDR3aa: CASSLIALAGGSYNEQFF

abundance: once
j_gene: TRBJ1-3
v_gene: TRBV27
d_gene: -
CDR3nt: TGTGCCAGCAGTTCCTCGCGGGGCGCGGGTCCCGGAAACACCATATATTTT
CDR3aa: CASSSSRGAGPGNTIYF

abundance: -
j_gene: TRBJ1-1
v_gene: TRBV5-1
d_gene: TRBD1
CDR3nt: TGCGCCAGCAAATCTGCGGGACAGGTTTTGACTGAAGCTTTCTTT
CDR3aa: CASKSAGQVLTEAFF

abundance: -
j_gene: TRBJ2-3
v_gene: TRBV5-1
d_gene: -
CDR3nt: TGCGCCAGCAGCAGGGGGGGGACCCTCACAGATACGCAGTATTTT
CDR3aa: CASSRGGTLTDTQYF

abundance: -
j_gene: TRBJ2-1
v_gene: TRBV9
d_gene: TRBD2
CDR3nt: TGTGCCAGCAGCGTCGGGACTAGCGGACGGCATGAGCAGTTCTTC
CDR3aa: CASSVGTSGRHEQFF

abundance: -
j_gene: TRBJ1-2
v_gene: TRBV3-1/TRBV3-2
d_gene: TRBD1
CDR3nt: TGTGCCAGCAGCCACGCCGGACAGGCTCTAGGCTACACCTTC
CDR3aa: CASSHAGQALGYTF

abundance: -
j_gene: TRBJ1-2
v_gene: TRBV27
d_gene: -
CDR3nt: TGTGCCAGCAGTTTATCCAGGAACTATGGCTACACCTTC
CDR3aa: CASSLSRNYGYTF

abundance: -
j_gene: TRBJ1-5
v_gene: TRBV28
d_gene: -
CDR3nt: TGTGCCAGCAGTTTAGAGGGTTTTCAGCCCCAGCATTTT
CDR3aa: CASSLEGFQPQHF

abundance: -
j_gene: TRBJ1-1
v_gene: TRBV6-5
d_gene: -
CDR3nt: TGTGCCAGCAGTTACCCGGATGGCGGTTGGGACACTGAAGCTTTCTTT
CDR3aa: CASSYPDGGWDTEAFF

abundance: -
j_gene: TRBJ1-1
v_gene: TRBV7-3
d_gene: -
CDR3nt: TGTGCCAGCAGCTTCGGAGGGAACACTGAAGCTTTCTTT
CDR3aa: CASSFGGNTEAFF

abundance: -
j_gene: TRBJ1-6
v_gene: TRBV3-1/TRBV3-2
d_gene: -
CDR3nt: TGTGCCAGCAGCCAAGGACAGGCTCCTTATAATTCACCCCTCCACTTT
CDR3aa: CASSQGQAPYNSPLHF

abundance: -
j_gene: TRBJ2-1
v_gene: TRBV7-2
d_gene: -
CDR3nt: TGTGCCAGCAGCTTGGAGCGTTCCTCGTTCTTC
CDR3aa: CASSLERSSFF

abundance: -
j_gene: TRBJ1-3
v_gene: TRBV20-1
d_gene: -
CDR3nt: TGCAGTGCTAGTTGGGGGCATCTAAGCTCTGGAAACACCATATATTTT
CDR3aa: CSASWGHLSSGNTIYF

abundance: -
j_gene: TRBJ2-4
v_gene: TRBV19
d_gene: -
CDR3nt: TGTGCCAGTAGTCTCTTATCCAGCCGGGGGAACATTCAGTACTTC
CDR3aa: CASSLLSSRGNIQYF

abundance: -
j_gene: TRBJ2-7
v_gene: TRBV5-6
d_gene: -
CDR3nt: TGTGCCAGCGAACGGTCGAGCTCCTACGAGCAGTACTTC
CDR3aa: CASERSSSYEQYF

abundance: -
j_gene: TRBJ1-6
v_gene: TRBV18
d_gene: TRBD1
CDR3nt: TGTGCCAGCTCACGGACAGGGGAAAATAATTCACCCCTCCACTTT
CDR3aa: CASSRTGENNSPLHF

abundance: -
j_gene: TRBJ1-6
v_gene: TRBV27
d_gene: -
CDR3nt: TGTGCCAGCAGTTTCGCTTCGGATTCACCCCTCCACTTT
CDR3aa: CASSFASDSPLHF

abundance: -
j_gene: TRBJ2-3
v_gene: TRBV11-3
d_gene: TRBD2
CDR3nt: TGTGCCAGCAGCATGACTAGCGGATCCTTCCGCACAGATACGCAGTATTTT
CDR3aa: CASSMTSGSFRTDTQYF

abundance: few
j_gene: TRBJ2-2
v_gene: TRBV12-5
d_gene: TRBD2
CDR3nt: TGTGCTAGTGGTTTGGTAGCTAGCGGGAGGGCGAACACCGGGGAGCTGTTTTTT
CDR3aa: CASGLVASGRANTGELFF

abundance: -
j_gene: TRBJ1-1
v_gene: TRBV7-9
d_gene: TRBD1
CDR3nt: TGTGCCAGCAGCTTAATCACAGGGGGAACTGAAGCTTTCTTT
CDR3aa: CASSLITGGTEAFF

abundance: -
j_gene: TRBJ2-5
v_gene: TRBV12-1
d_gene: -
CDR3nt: TGTGCCAGCAGCAACTATCAGCTTCAAGAGACCCAGTACTTC
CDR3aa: CASSNYQLQETQYF

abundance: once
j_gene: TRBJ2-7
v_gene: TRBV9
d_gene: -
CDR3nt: TGTGCCAGCAGCGTAGGCCAGGCTGTCTCCCCGCAGTACTTC
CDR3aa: CASSVGQAVSPQYF

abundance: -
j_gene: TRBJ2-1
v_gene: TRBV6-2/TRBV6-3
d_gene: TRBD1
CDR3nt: TGTGCCAGCAGTACCTCCGGGACAGGGTCCAGTGAGCAGTTCTTC
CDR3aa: CASSTSGTGSSEQFF

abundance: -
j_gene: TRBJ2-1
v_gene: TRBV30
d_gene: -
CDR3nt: TGTGCCTGGACTAGGGGGGGGTACAATGAGCAGTTCTTC
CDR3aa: CAWTRGGYNEQFF

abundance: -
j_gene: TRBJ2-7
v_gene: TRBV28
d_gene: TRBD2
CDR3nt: TGTGCCAGCAGTCTAGCGGGAGGTTTAGAGCAGTACTTC
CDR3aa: CASSLAGGLEQYF

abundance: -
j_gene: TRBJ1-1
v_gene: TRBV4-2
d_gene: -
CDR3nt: TGTGCCAGCAGCCTCTCCACAGGGAACACTGAAGCTTTCTTT
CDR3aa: CASSLSTGNTEAFF

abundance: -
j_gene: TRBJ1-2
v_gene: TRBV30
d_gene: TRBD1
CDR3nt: TGTGCTCACGACCCACGGACAGGGCTTAATGGCTACACCTTC
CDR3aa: CAHDPRTGLNGYTF

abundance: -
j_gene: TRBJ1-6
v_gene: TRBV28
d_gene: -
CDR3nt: TGTGCCAGCAGTTCAATTCCAGCCCTCCACTTT
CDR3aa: CASSSIPALHF

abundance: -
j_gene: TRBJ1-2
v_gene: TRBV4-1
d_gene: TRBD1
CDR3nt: TGCGCCAGCAGCCAGATGGACAGGGGAGATGGCTACACCTTC
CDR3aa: CASSQMDRGDGYTF

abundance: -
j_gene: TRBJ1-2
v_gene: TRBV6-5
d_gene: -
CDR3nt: TGTGCCAGCAGTCTAAGCTTCGCTCGGAACTATGGCTACACCTTC
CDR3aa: CASSLSFARNYGYTF

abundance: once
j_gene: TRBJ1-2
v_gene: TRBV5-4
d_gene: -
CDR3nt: TGTGCCAGCAGCTTGGACAGTTTGTCTGGGTACACCTTC
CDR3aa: CASSLDSLSGYTF

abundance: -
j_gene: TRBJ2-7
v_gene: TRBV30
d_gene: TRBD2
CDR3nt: TGTGCCTGGAGTCCCGGGACTAGCGCTTCCTACGAGCAGTACTTC
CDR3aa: CAWSPGTSASYEQYF

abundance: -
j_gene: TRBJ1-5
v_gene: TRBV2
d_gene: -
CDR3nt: TGTGCCAGCAGCCCCCTAGGTCCGGGCAATCAGCCCCAGCATTTT
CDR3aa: CASSPLGPGNQPQHF

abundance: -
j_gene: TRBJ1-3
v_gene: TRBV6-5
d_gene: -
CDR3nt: TGTGCCAGCAGCCTTTCGGGGATTTCTGGAAACACCATATATTTT
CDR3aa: CASSLSGISGNTIYF

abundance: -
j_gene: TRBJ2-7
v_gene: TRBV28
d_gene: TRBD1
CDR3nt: TGTGCCAGCAACCTGGACAGGGAGATTACCTACGAGCAGTACTTC
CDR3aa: CASNLDREITYEQYF

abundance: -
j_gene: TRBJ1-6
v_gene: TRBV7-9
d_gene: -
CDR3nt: TGTGCCAGCAGCCCCAATCGGGGGTCGGGGTATAATTCACCCCTCCACTTT
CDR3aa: CASSPNRGSGYNSPLHF

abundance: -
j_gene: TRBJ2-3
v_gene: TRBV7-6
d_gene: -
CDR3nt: TGTGCCAGCAGCTTCGACTACTCGGGCACAGATACGCAGTATTTT
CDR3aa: CASSFDYSGTDTQYF

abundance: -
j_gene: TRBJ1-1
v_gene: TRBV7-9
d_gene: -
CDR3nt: TGTGCCAGCAGCTTAATGAGGGTGGAAGGCACTGAAGCTTTCTTT
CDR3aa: CASSLMRVEGTEAFF

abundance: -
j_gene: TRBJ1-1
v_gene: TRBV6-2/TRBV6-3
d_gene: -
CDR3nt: TGTGCCAGCAGTTACTCACCCGGGGGGGGAGAGAAGATTGAAGCTTTCTTT
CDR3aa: CASSYSPGGGEKIEAFF

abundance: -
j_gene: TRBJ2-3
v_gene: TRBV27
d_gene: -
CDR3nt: TGTGCCAGCAGTTCCCGGACTGAAACTAACACAGATACGCAGTATTTT
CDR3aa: CASSSRTETNTDTQYF